The present entry profiles one T cell receptor beta chain with its context. Its antigen is not known. Primers: 60 Vbeta forward and 13 Jbeta reverse. Clones were read by immunoSEQ multiplex PCR, and TCRdb kept only the in-frame ones, dropping some. The data hold 200,000 or so clones, with 70% to 85% observed a single time. Germline V gene data show CDR1 as KGHSH and CDR2 as LQKENI. This CDR3 is 15 amino acids long. V was trimmed by 3 bases and J by 1 base, leaving 7 bases between them. This record comes from a study of cytomegalovirus exposure and HLA in healthy donors. Looking at the study overall: Within the Caucasian-associated ancestry cluster were around four fifths of the roughly 360 genotyped donors. Study results and caveats: Accurate prediction of most subjects' HLA-A and HLA-B alleles from TCR beta sequences was reported.

The chain uses TRBV18 and TRBJ2-6; D remains ambiguous. The clonotype originates from a boy younger than 10 in good health and CMV-seronegative. Sequenced sample: PBMCs. CDR3 nucleotides: TGTGCCAGCTCACCGGCAGGATCTGGGGCCAACGTCCTGACTTTC. Its protein product is CASSPAGSGANVLTF.